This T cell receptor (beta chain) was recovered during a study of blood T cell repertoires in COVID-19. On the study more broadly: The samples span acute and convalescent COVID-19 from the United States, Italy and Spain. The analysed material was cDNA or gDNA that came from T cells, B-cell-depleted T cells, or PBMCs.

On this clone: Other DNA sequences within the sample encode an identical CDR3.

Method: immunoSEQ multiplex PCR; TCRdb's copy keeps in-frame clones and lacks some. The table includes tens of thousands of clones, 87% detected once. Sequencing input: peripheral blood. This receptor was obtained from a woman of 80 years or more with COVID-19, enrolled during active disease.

CDR3 DNA: TGTGCCAGCAGCCAAGATCTTGGGGCGGGAACACAAGAGACCCAGTACTTC. Translated, it gives CASSQDLGAGTQETQYF. The chain uses TRBV3-1 (or the pseudogene TRBV3-2) and TRBJ2-5, with D maybe TRBD2 (6 bases). The CDR3 runs to 17 residues. Germline V lookup: CDR1 LGHDT, CDR2 YNNKEL (reference sequence). Trimming took 0 bases from V and 2 from J, leaving 16 bases between them.